This paragraph reports one T cell receptor beta chain. The antigen is not known. The data belong to a study of cytomegalovirus exposure and HLA in healthy donors. PCR primers comprised 60 Vbeta and 13 Jbeta primers. The assay was immunoSEQ multiplex PCR, and TCRdb's table has in-frame clones only and misses some. The data hold fewer than 200,000 clones, with about 80% observed a single time. Study-level findings and limits: The authors later found most CMV-associated TCR beta chains appeared HLA-restricted. Several V segments, TRBV6-2 and TRBV6-3 among them, could not be told apart and were dropped.

Germline V gene sequence: CDR1 MNHNS, CDR2 SASEGT. The V end lost 1 base, the J end lost 6 bases, and 7 bases lay between the germline ends. The CDR3 consists of 12 residues. The sample comprised PBMCs. V gene TRBV6-1 combines with J gene TRBJ2-7; no clear D. This receptor was obtained from a girl under 18 in good health and CMV-seropositive. CDR3 bases: TGTGCCAGCAGTGAAGGAACGGTCGAGCAGTACTTC. It encodes CASSEGTVEQYF.